Presented here are 5 T cell receptor beta chains from one specimen sequenced in a study of T cells in Graves' hyperthyroidism and ophthalmopathy. Researchers amplified the TCR beta CDR3 regions from RNA transcripts. The HTBI primer set was used in a first-round RT-PCR of the TCR CDR3. TCRdb re-called the multiplex PCR reads through MiXCR, storing one row per CDR3 protein. The sample consists of under 350,000 distinct CDR3 sequences, roughly 20% of them appearing once. Sequencing used blood. Receptor source: a woman between 45 and 60 years old with Graves' hyperthyroidism.

The chain links TRBV5-1 to TRBJ2-1, with 11 bases aligning to TRBD2. The V segment lost 2 bases and the J segment 6 bases; nucleotides outside the gene matches: 1. CDR1 and CDR2 (germline): SGHRS, YFSETQ. The CDR3 runs 14 residues. The CDR3 nucleotides are TGCGCCAGCAGCTTTGGACTAGCGGGCAATGAGCAGTTCTTC. Translation: CASSFGLAGNEQFF.

This clonotype was seen ten or more times. The genes are TRBV20-1 and TRBJ1-1, with a weak D call TRBD1 (5 bases). Germline V gives CDR1 DFQATT, CDR2 SNEGSKA (reference sequence). The CDR3 is 12 residues long. Trimming took 4 bases from V and 11 from J, leaving 17 bases between them. CDR3 protein: CSAKVGTQDAFF. CDR3 DNA sequence: TGCAGTGCTAAGGTTGGGACCCAGGATGCTTTCTTT.

This clonotype has at least ten counts. The CDR3 nucleotides read TGTGCCATCAGTGACGGAAAACGGGGGGGGGTATTCCAAGAGACCCAGTACTTC. Its translation is CAISDGKRGGVFQETQYF. J is TRBJ2-5 and V is TRBV10-3; 8 bases map to TRBD2. CDR3 size: 18 residues. With 3 bases clipped from V and 1 base from J, the junction kept 13 bases outside the gene matches. From germline, CDR1 is ENHRY and CDR2 SYGVKD.

This clonotype has a count of ten or more. The V gene is TRBV5-1, the J gene TRBJ2-3, with D perhaps TRBD1 (6 bases). V dropped 3 bases and J dropped 0 bases, with 11 bases sitting between them. Germline V lookup: CDR1 SGHRS, CDR2 YFSETQ. The CDR3 covers 15 residues. CDR3 coding DNA: TGCGCCAGCAGCTGGACAGAGCCTAGCACAGATACGCAGTATTTT. Protein: CASSWTEPSTDTQYF.

This clonotype was found many times. The rearrangement joins TRBV11-2 to TRBJ2-7; tentative D call: TRBD1 (5 bases). Trimming left V 1 base short and J 6 bases short, with 7 bases between. The V gene's germline CDR1 is SGHAT and CDR2 FQNNGV. The CDR3 runs 12 residues. CDR3 sequence reads: CASSLGGGEQYF. The DNA for the CDR3 is TGTGCCAGCAGCTTAGGGGGCGGCGAGCAGTACTTC.